This TCR beta chain is drawn from a study of blood T cell repertoires in COVID-19. V lost 3 bases to trimming and J lost 6 bases; unmatched junction nucleotides: 19. This CDR3 is 19 amino acids long. Germline CDR1 is DFQATT and CDR2 is SNEGSKA (reference sequence). In the original workflow: It was from reference gene primer amplification that nucleated cell counts were estimated. The table came from immunoSEQ multiplex PCR; TCRdb's copy has only in-frame clones and leaves some out. V and J calls and clone size come straight from that table; D and trimming were deduced from the DNA. This sample has fewer than 450,000 clones, with less than 95% found just once.

The material sequenced was PBMCs or T cells enriched from blood (not recorded which). The sequence was collected from a man aged 18-30 years who had recovered from COVID-19. The J gene is TRBJ2-3, the V gene TRBV20-1, with 12 bases fitting TRBD1. The CDR3 region is CSASARGDAGTGGFDTQYF. The CDR3 DNA sequence: TGCAGTGCTAGTGCTAGAGGGGACGCCGGGACAGGGGGCTTCGATACGCAGTATTTT.